The present T cell receptor beta chain was sequenced within a study of cytomegalovirus exposure and HLA in healthy donors. Findings and caveats of the study: Diagnosis of cytomegalovirus status made by the classifier reportedly showed high specificity and sensitivity.

The CDR3 contains 16 residues. V was clipped by 3 bases and J by 8 bases; unmatched bases: 13. The germline CDR1 and CDR2 sequences are MNHNS and SASEGT. The PCR contained 60 Vbeta and 13 Jbeta primers. Profiled with immunoSEQ multiplex PCR; TCRdb holds only in-frame clones, not every one. The sample has 85,000 to 130,000 clones; around 10% are singletons. This clone was detected only a few times. Its antigen is as yet unknown. The V gene is TRBV6-1, the J gene TRBJ1-2; 9 positions agree with TRBD1. This receptor was identified in a man between 40 and 49 years old in good health and CMV-seropositive. Material for sequencing was PBMCs. In DNA, the CDR3 is TGTGCCAGCAGTGAGGGGCCCCCGGGACAGGGTGCGGGCTACACCTTC. Translating gives CASSEGPPGQGAGYTF.